Sequencing of this TCR beta chain was carried out in a study of shared clonotypes between healthy human individuals (TCRdb year 2020). Concerning the study at large: The cohort comprised two women and a few men aged 18 to 49 years. Per donor, three plates each were used for CD4 naive and CD4 memory, two for CD8 naive, and one for CD8 memory. To estimate repertoire size and how much clonotype sharing occurs between individuals, the study deeply sequenced the blood TCR repertoires of about five healthy adults. To increase sequencing depth and limit assay-specific biases, different laboratories used diverse techniques to prepare libraries and sequence TCR repertoires. Leukapheresis yielded between about 0.9 and 9.5 billion PBMCs per donor. Results and caveats for the whole study, not just this receptor: Sampling was limited to blood, and TCR repertoires in tissue likely differ from TCR repertoires in blood. Based on pairwise subsampling, the degree of clonotype sharing among donors was expected to be affected by sequencing depth. Even with the large sequencing depth, rarefaction of the sorted-subset datasets indicated that sequencing was incomplete. Clonotypes shared by all four sorted-subset donors showed higher generation probabilities than non-shared clonotypes. Naive subsets generally had larger estimated clonotype richness than memory subsets did. The small number of donors limited the genetic and exposure-history diversity represented. Sharing across several donors was observed for around 5% of naive CD4, under 4% of naive CD8, 2% to 2.5% of memory CD4, and roughly 0.4% of memory CD8 clonotypes.

As for this clone: Which antigen it targets is not known. No per-base quality is available; no much larger clone lies one base away. This specimen includes other DNA sequences encoding the same CDR3.

Using the deep immunoSEQ assay, TCR CDR3 regions were amplified from genomic DNA by multiplex PCR. Extracted genomic DNA from each cell subset was distributed evenly across all wells of several immunoSEQ 96-well plates, and each plate was treated as a replicate. For sorted subsets, each replicate PCR was loaded with about 0.2 ug genomic DNA, equivalent to approximately 27,000 T cell genomes. Purified libraries were measured with a Qubit 3.0 fluorometer, size-checked on a Bioanalyzer 2100, and measured again with the KAPA Library Quantification kit. Every immunoSEQ 96-well plate was sequenced on a separate single-read 150-cycle Illumina NextSeq 550 flow cell. The original pipeline was this. Because the immunoSEQ output included only junctional sequences and no quality scores, the filtering could not be the same as the filtering used for full-length reads. To assign V/J genes and CDR3, sequences were annotated using PyIR, a Python wrapper for IgBLAST v1.9, with IMGT germline references. Reads were removed for weak V/J assignments (E-value above 1e-6), missing CDR3, stop codons, out-of-frame junctions, or ambiguous translated residues. V3J clonotypes were defined by identical inferred V gene, J gene, and CDR3 amino acid sequence. Percentage overlap between repertoires was calculated by dividing the number of shared unique clonotypes by the size of the smaller repertoire. Repertoire richness was assessed with RTK rarefaction, the Chao1 estimator, and Recon v2.1 estimates of unobserved clonotypes. Generation probabilities were computed with OLGA for all TCRbeta clonotypes obtained by the gDNA method from a few donors. The table was pulled from immuneACCESS by TCRdb, which kept in-frame rearrangements only. Such tables lose some clones; where checked, under half of the loss comes from unresolved V genes, and the rest has no known cause. V and J calls and clone size are as listed in that table; D and trimming were resolved from the DNA. In all, the sample holds around 1,900,000 clones, and roughly 95% of those were seen once. The ten most abundant clones make up more than 1.5% of the sample.

V is shortened by 0 bases, J by 5 bases, and the region joining them spans 5 bases. CDR1 and CDR2, looked up from the germline V gene, are SGHVS and FNYEAQ. The CDR3 covers 13 residues, taking in both the cysteine and the phenylalanine. Solely the CDR3 DNA is kept, with 39 bases framed from the first base. CD8 naive samples were CD45RO-negative cells positively selected for CCR7, giving a CD45RA+CCR7+ population that excluded TemRA cells. Donors were healthy HIV-negative adults with no recently reported acute infections or vaccinations. Every donor was a Caucasian adult living in Nashville, Tennessee, USA. Blood was collected by leukapheresis, and PBMCs were isolated by Ficoll-Histopaque density gradient centrifugation and then cryopreserved in liquid nitrogen vapor phase. Analytical flow cytometry was used to check the purity and quantity of each magnetically sorted T cell population. Genomic DNA was isolated from every sorted fraction and measured by UV absorbance on a Nanodrop 2000c.

This receptor chain uses TRBV7-6 and TRBJ2-1, with the D call perhaps TRBD1 or TRBD2, as 5 bases match in each case. The clonotype was recovered from a man between 18 and 29 years old in good health. Some clones in this sample may be carry-over from other donors' samples. The sequencing sample was made of naive CD8+ T cells from PBMCs. The cell subset or site label on this specimen signifies: CD45RA+CCR7+. CDR3 region: CASSLAGDNEQFF. The DNA is as follows: TGTGCCAGCAGCTTAGCGGGGGACAATGAGCAGTTCTTC.